This T cell receptor beta chain was documented in a study of cytomegalovirus exposure and HLA in healthy donors. General study findings and limits: Rare sequences made up most TCRs, while some public TCRs were found in many donors. Association of fewer than 20,000 TCR beta sequences with HLA alleles was found at 0.05 false discovery rate in a later analysis. Presence/absence analyses took donor sequencing depth as roughly uniform.

This clone occurred once. Its antigen is unidentified. The PCR employed 60 Vbeta primers together with 13 Jbeta primers. The data were produced by immunoSEQ multiplex PCR, yet TCRdb's version contains in-frame clones alone and is incomplete. The table has about 220,000 clones, around 75% seen once. The germline gives CDR1 SGDLS, CDR2 YYNGEE. Trimming took off 3 bases at V and 6 bases at J, with 12 bases between the two ends. CDR3 length equals 13 residues. This clonotype was sampled from a woman in her thirties in good health and CMV-seronegative. Sequenced material: PBMCs. V and J are TRBV9 and TRBJ1-2; D is ambiguous. The CDR3 sequence: CASSAPREDGYTF. The CDR3 DNA follows: TGTGCCAGCAGCGCTCCGAGAGAGGATGGCTACACCTTC.